This T cell receptor (beta chain) was identified in a study of TIL therapy for anti-PD-1-resistant metastatic lung cancer (dated by TCRdb to 2020 to 2023). Describing the broader study: Tumors were harvested prior to any PD-1/PD-L1 blockade, after which nivolumab was administered to patients, and lymphodepletion, expanded TIL infusion and IL-2 were given to patients who progressed. Enrolled patients had a median age of almost 55 years (range about 35-85) and a median tumor PD-L1 proportion score of around 6%. Across the cohort, whole-exome sequencing showed a median non-synonymous tumor mutation burden of roughly 1.5 mutations per megabase. The cohort was composed predominantly of lung adenocarcinoma, with a few EGFR-mutant and two ALK-rearranged tumors included, and half of patients were identified as current or former smokers. Tumor and peripheral blood T cell receptor beta sequencing was used to track clonotypes across tumor, expanded TIL product and serial blood samples. What the work shows at the level of the full study, not this receptor alone: The study protocol defined all tumor marker inferences as exploratory. The cohort was highly selected, including more treatment-naive, never-smoker and oncogene-addicted patients than is typical, which limits generalizability. The baseline peripheral repertoire was partially replaced by infused TIL clonotypes, which then decayed over months, and no apparent association between persistence and response was found.

The time point label, as the study defines it: pre-treatment sample, taken before nivolumab and TIL therapy. A phase I trial run at two centers enrolled adults with stage 4 NSCLC between October 2017 and early 2020. The samples were obtained from a phase I trial that was single-arm and open-label and tested tumor-infiltrating lymphocyte therapy combined with nivolumab in advanced non-small cell lung cancer. Blood mononuclear cells from EDTA tubes were separated on a Ficoll gradient and snap-frozen as pellets, and DNA was extracted from the cells using a Qiagen mini-prep kit. The immunoSEQ v3 hsTCRB kit was used to amplify TCR beta CDR3 regions from genomic DNA through bias-controlled multiplex PCR. The TCR libraries were sequenced on an Illumina NextSeq 500 to about 2 million read pairs for survey level or about 5-6.5 million read pairs for deep level. The original pipeline was this. V, D and J genes were assigned, non-productive sequences were removed, and clonality was reported by immunoSEQ Analyzer software. Repertoires were compared using productive Simpson clonality and Morisita overlap index of productive TRB rearrangements between infused TIL and blood. Absolute clonotype counts in blood were estimated by multiplying the lymphocyte count by the CD3+ fraction and by the productive frequency of the clone. The clones in this table, taken by TCRdb from immuneACCESS, are in-frame only. Not every clone is retained; where verified, under half of the shortfall comes from an unresolved V gene, and the cause of the rest is unknown. The V and J calls and clone size come from that table; D and trimming were worked out from the DNA. The sample data list tens of thousands of clones, and 65% to 90% of these were observed just once. The top ten clones comprise approximately 5% of the sample.

Notes on this clone: Its antigen remains unidentified. No much larger clonotype is one base removed from it; base qualities were not supplied.

The trim is 2 bases for V and 2 bases for J, with a gap of 13 bases between the germline ends. Inclusive of the bounding cysteine and phenylalanine, the CDR3 is 15 residues long. Left in the record is the CDR3 DNA by itself, 45 bases read in frame from the first base. The germline V gene gives CDR1 as MDHEN and CDR2 as SYDVKM. Rearrangement joined TRBV28 to TRBJ2-7, with an unclear D gene assignment. The material was blood, obtained at baseline. The TCR sequence derives from a person aged 25-85 years with non-small cell lung cancer. The CDR3 region has the sequence CASSLRFRSPYEQYF. At the DNA level, the sequence is TGTGCCAGCAGTTTAAGGTTTCGGTCCCCCTACGAGCAGTACTTC.